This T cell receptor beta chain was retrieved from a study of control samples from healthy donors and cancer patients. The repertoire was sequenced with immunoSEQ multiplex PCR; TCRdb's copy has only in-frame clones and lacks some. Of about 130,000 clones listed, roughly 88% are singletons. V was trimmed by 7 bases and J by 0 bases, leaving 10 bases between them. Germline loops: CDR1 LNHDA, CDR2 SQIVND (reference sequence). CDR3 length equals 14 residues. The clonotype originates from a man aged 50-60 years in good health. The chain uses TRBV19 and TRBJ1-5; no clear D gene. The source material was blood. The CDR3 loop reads CASTYSFSNQPQHF. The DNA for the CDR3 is TGTGCCAGTACTTACAGTTTTAGCAATCAGCCCCAGCATTTT.